The 32 T cell receptor beta chains in this list originate from one sample, sequenced in a study of blood T cell repertoires in COVID-19. Generated by immunoSEQ multiplex PCR, the TCRdb table keeps only in-frame clones and is missing some. This table has over 200,000 clones, around 78% appearing once. The sequenced material came from peripheral blood. The receptors derive from an older woman with active or convalescent COVID-19.

The chain is built from TRBV11-2 and TRBJ2-7; no firm D call. V lost 7 bases to trimming and J lost 4 bases, with 17 bases between them. Germline CDR1 SGHAT, CDR2 FQNNGV. The CDR3 spans 14 residues. CDR3: CASTPPAGRYEQYF. The CDR3, as DNA: TGTGCCAGCACCCCACCGGCAGGAAGGTACGAGCAGTACTTC.

In regard to this clone: Within the sample, other DNA sequences also encode this same CDR3. This chain connects TRBV5-1 to TRBJ2-3; D perhaps matches TRBD2 (6 bases). The CDR3 totals 12 residues. Germline CDR1 reads SGHRS; CDR2 reads YFSETQ. Deletions cut 2 bases from V and 6 bases from J, with 7 bases between. This CDR3 is CASSFGGDTQYF. The CDR3 DNA follows: TGCGCCAGCAGCTTTGGGGGGGATACGCAGTATTTT.

The chain joins TRBV5-1 to TRBJ2-5; D is perhaps TRBD2 (5 bases). Trimming took off 2 bases at V and 3 bases at J, with 8 bases between the two ends. There are 13 residues in the CDR3. Germline lookup yields CDR1 SGHRS and CDR2 YFSETQ. CDR3 sequence reads: CASSFRGEETQYF. As DNA, the CDR3 is TGCGCCAGCAGCTTTCGGGGAGAAGAGACCCAGTACTTC.

The chain combines TRBV28 with TRBJ2-7; 12 nucleotides align to TRBD2. Germline trimming cut 5 bases from V and 3 bases from J; bases unmatched to any gene: 11. Germline loops: CDR1 MDHEN, CDR2 SYDVKM. The CDR3 covers 17 residues. The CDR3 bases are TGTGCCAGCAGTCCTCCCCCGGGACTAGCGGGTATCTACGAGCAGTACTTC. Its translation is CASSPPPGLAGIYEQYF.

V usage is TRBV6-6 and J usage is TRBJ2-7; D not certain. V lost 4 bases and J lost 3, with 7 bases in between. The length of the CDR3 is 12 residues. CDR1 is MNHNY, CDR2 SVGAGI, per germline (reference sequence). This chain's CDR3 is CASSFSGYEQYF. The CDR3 DNA sequence: TGTGCCAGCAGTTTTTCGGGCTACGAGCAGTACTTC.

J is TRBJ1-2 and V is TRBV7-9; D uncertain. With 3 bases removed from V and 3 bases from J, the gap between germline ends came to 14 bases. Germline CDR1 is SEHNR and CDR2 is FQNEAQ (reference sequence). The CDR3 is 15 amino acids. The CDR3 DNA reads as TGTGCCAGCAGCTTTGGACCGAGGAGGCACTATGGCTACACCTTC. Protein: CASSFGPRRHYGYTF.

This clone was detected only a few times. V usage is TRBV4-1 and J usage is TRBJ2-1; 8 bases align to TRBD2. V shed 2 bases, J shed 2 bases, and the junction held 8 bases outside the gene matches. CDR1 is MGHRA, CDR2 YSYEKL, per germline. This CDR3 has 17 amino acids. In DNA, the CDR3 is TGCGCCAGCAGCCAATACCTTGCGGGAGGCACCTACAATGAGCAGTTCTTC. Protein sequence: CASSQYLAGGTYNEQFF.

The chain couples TRBV9 to TRBJ2-5, with D perhaps TRBD2 (5 bases). The V gene lost 0 bases and the J gene lost 4 bases, with 16 bases spanning the gap. CDR1 SGDLS and CDR2 YYNGEE come from the germline V gene. The CDR3 spans 16 residues. The CDR3 DNA is TGTGCCAGCAGCGTAGGGGCGGGTGGGGTTGGAGAGACCCAGTACTTC. It yields the protein CASSVGAGGVGETQYF.

The chain has TRBV28 and TRBJ1-4; possibly TRBD1 for D (5 bases). This CDR3 has 15 amino acids. Germline V gene sequence: CDR1 MDHEN, CDR2 SYDVKM. Trimming removed 4 bases from V and 7 bases from J, with 16 bases in between. The DNA of the CDR3 is TGTGCCAGCAGTTCCCCGGGAGGGGAGGGTGAAAAACTGTTTTTT. Translated: CASSSPGGEGEKLFF.

The chain couples TRBV9 to TRBJ2-5, with no clear D. CDR3 length equals 14 residues. The germline CDR1 and CDR2 sequences are SGDLS and YYNGEE. Trimming took off 3 bases at V and 2 bases at J, with 11 bases between the two ends. CDR3 region: CASSARSPQETQYF. DNA for the CDR3: TGTGCCAGCAGCGCGAGGTCTCCACAAGAGACCCAGTACTTC.

The V call is TRBV6-1, the J call TRBJ2-1; 9 bases map to TRBD1. Trimming removed 4 bases from V and 3 bases from J; junction bases left unmatched: 7. CDR3 length equals 16 residues. From germline, CDR1 is MNHNS and CDR2 SASEGT. The CDR3 nucleotides read TGTGCCAGCAGTGGCGTCGGACAGGGGTACTACAATGAGCAGTTCTTC. Its translation is CASSGVGQGYYNEQFF.

V usage is TRBV28 and J usage is TRBJ2-2, with TRBD2 matching over 7 bases. The CDR3 is made up of 15 amino acids. Germline V gene sequence: CDR1 MDHEN, CDR2 SYDVKM. V was pared by 7 bases and J by 4 bases, with 9 bases of the junction left unmatched. CDR3 nucleotide sequence: TGTGCCAGCATCTCGCCAGGGAGGGTCACCGGGGAGCTGTTTTTT. It yields the protein CASISPGRVTGELFF.

This sequence joins TRBV28 and TRBJ2-1; weak D call: TRBD2 (6 bases). Germline V gives CDR1 MDHEN, CDR2 SYDVKM. The CDR3 is made up of 14 amino acids. Trimming removed 5 bases from V and 9 bases from J, with 17 bases in between. This CDR3 is CASSPLAAASEQFF. DNA of the CDR3: TGTGCCAGCAGTCCGTTAGCGGCCGCCTCTGAGCAGTTCTTC.

This chain connects TRBV18 to TRBJ2-2; D is possibly TRBD1 (5 bases). Germline-derived CDR1 and CDR2 are KGHSH and LQKENI. The CDR3 is made up of 17 amino acids. V lost 1 base and J lost 1, with 13 bases in between. As DNA, the CDR3 is TGTGCCAGCTCACCACAGACAGCAGTAGGGAACACCGGGGAGCTGTTTTTT. It yields the protein CASSPQTAVGNTGELFF.

V and J are TRBV5-1 and TRBJ2-7; possible D gene TRBD2, 6 bases. The CDR3 sequence is 14 residues long. Germline CDR1 SGHRS, CDR2 YFSETQ. Between the trimmed V and J ends, which lost 2 bases and 0 bases, there was a span of 9 bases. DNA for the CDR3: TGCGCCAGCAGCTTAGCGGGTAACTCCTACGAGCAGTACTTC. This translates into CASSLAGNSYEQYF.

The V gene is TRBV11-2, the J gene TRBJ2-7; D may be TRBD1 (5 bases). CDR1 is SGHAT, CDR2 FQNNGV, per germline. This CDR3 is built from 15 residues. The V and J ends lost 1 base and 3 bases respectively, with 13 bases between them. CDR3 sequence reads: CASSLAARALYEQYF. Written as DNA, the CDR3 is TGTGCCAGCAGCTTAGCTGCCAGGGCGCTCTACGAGCAGTACTTC. Based on the CDR3 plus reference TRBV11-2 and TRBJ2-7, the full variable domain is EAGVAQSPRYKIIEKRQSVAFWCNPISGHATLYWYQQILGQGPKLLIQFQNNGVVDDSQLPKDRFSAERLKGVDSTLKIQPAKLEDSAVYLCASSLAARALYEQYFGPGTRLTVT.

This rearrangement joins TRBV5-4 to TRBJ2-2, with 7 bases lining up with TRBD2. The CDR3 extends over 16 amino acids. V lost 0 bases to trimming and J lost 1 base; unmatched junction nucleotides: 3. Germline-derived CDR1 and CDR2 are SGHNT and YYREEE (reference sequence). CDR3 protein: CASSLELAQNTGELFF. The CDR3, as DNA: TGTGCCAGCAGCTTGGAACTAGCGCAGAACACCGGGGAGCTGTTTTTT.

This clone was seen more than once but under ten times. This chain connects TRBV11-2 to TRBJ1-5; D call uncertain. V was trimmed by 3 bases and J by 2 bases, leaving 5 bases between them. The CDR3 length is 13 residues. The germline V gene encodes CDR1 SGHAT and CDR2 FQNNGV. The CDR3 protein is CASSFLGNQPQHF. The CDR3 DNA reads as TGTGCCAGCAGCTTTCTAGGCAATCAGCCCCAGCATTTT.

The chain couples TRBV18 to TRBJ1-1; the D is unclear. The V end lost 0 bases, the J end lost 1 base, and 12 bases lay between the germline ends. Germline CDR1 reads KGHSH; CDR2 reads LQKENI. The CDR3 has 16 residues. The CDR3 sequence: CASSPPLGVRNTEAFF. DNA for the CDR3: TGTGCCAGCTCACCACCTCTCGGGGTTCGGAACACTGAAGCTTTCTTT.

The V gene is TRBV6-5, the J gene TRBJ2-2; D is possibly TRBD1 (6 bases). Between the trimmed V and J ends, which lost 7 bases and 9 bases, there was a span of 15 bases. The CDR3 has 13 residues. Germline loops: CDR1 MNHEY, CDR2 SVGAGI. DNA of the CDR3: TGTGCCAGCACAAAGTTGGGGGCACGGGAGCTGTTTTTT. Amino acid sequence: CASTKLGARELFF.

The chain recombines TRBV10-3 with TRBJ2-2, with 8 bases matching TRBD2. CDR1 is ENHRY and CDR2 is SYGVKD in the germline V gene. V gave up 2 bases and J gave up 1 base; unmatched junction bases: 6. CDR3 length: 17 amino acids. In nucleotides, the CDR3 is TGTGCCATCAGTGAGCAACTCCTAGCGGGGAACACCGGGGAGCTGTTTTTT. Its protein is CAISEQLLAGNTGELFF.

The chain uses TRBV12-3 or TRBV12-4 and TRBJ1-4; 7 nucleotides match TRBD1. The CDR3 spans 13 residues. V lost 6 bases, J lost 8 bases, and 6 bases stayed unmatched. CDR3 residues: CASRPLQGEKLFF. In nucleotides, the CDR3 is TGTGCCAGCAGACCCCTACAGGGGGAAAAACTGTTTTTT.

The J gene is TRBJ1-5, the V gene TRBV5-3; D is uncertain. TRBV5-3 is an ORF, and what it does is uncertain. This CDR3 comprises 13 residues. Trimming left V 3 bases short and J 7 bases short, with 11 bases between. The CDR3 reads CARSWACNQPQHF. CDR3 DNA sequence: TGTGCCAGAAGCTGGGCATGTAACCAGCCCCAGCATTTT.

The chain recombines TRBV5-5 with TRBJ1-3, with 7 bases matching TRBD1. The V and J ends lost 4 bases and 4 bases, in that order; junction bases with no gene match: 5. Germline V lookup: CDR1 SGHKS, CDR2 YYEKEE (reference sequence). The CDR3 consists of 14 residues. DNA for the CDR3: TGTGCCAGCAGCCCTCGGACAGGAGGAAACACCATATATTTT. It translates to CASSPRTGGNTIYF.

The V and J genes are TRBV2 and TRBJ2-3, with a possible D match to TRBD2 (5 bases). Germline CDR1 is SNHLY and CDR2 is FYNNEI. Trimming shortened V by 3 bases and J by 2 bases, and 12 bases separated the two germline ends. This CDR3 is built from 15 residues. The CDR3 DNA reads TGTGCCAGCAGTGAGCGGGCGGGCCTCACAGATACGCAGTATTTT. Protein: CASSERAGLTDTQYF. The full variable domain, completed using reference TRBV2 and TRBJ2-3, is EPEVTQTPSHQVTQMGQEVILRCVPISNHLYFYWYRQILGQKVEFLVSFYNNEISEKSEIFDDQFSVERPDGSNFTLKIRSTKLEDSAMYFCASSERAGLTDTQYFGPGTRLTVL.

This CDR3 reads CASSLQGAPPSPLHF. Written as DNA, the CDR3 is TGTGCCAGCAGCCTACAGGGGGCGCCGCCCTCACCCCTCCACTTT. The chain combines TRBV11-1 with TRBJ1-6; 9 positions agree with TRBD1. V lost 5 bases and J lost 10; bases outside the gene matches: 9. From germline, CDR1 is SGHAT and CDR2 FQDESV (reference sequence). The CDR3 has 15 amino acids.

The CDR3 sequence is CASSADRGFTEAFF. As DNA, the CDR3 is TGTGCCAGCAGTGCGGACAGGGGGTTCACTGAAGCTTTCTTT. The rearrangement links TRBV27 to TRBJ1-1; 10 bases align to TRBD1. Trimming at V came to 5 bases and at J to 4 bases, leaving 4 bases not matched to a gene. Germline CDR1 reads MNHEY; CDR2 reads SMNVEV (reference sequence). The CDR3 loop spans 14 amino acids.

V is TRBV18 and J is TRBJ2-5; no firm D call. This CDR3 has 11 amino acids. Germline V gene sequence: CDR1 KGHSH, CDR2 LQKENI. Trimming took 3 bases from V and 4 from J, leaving 3 bases between them. This CDR3 reads CASSPRETQYF. The CDR3, as DNA: TGTGCCAGCTCACCTAGAGAGACCCAGTACTTC.

This sequence joins TRBV6-5 and TRBJ2-7; the D gene is possibly TRBD2 (5 bases). Germline CDR1 MNHEY, CDR2 SVGAGI. The CDR3 is made up of 16 amino acids. Trimming left V 2 bases short and J 0 bases short, with 14 bases between. The CDR3 protein is CASSYDGGGSSYEQYF. The CDR3, as DNA: TGTGCCAGCAGTTACGATGGCGGTGGGAGCTCCTACGAGCAGTACTTC.

The chain carries TRBV10-2 and TRBJ2-3; 11 bases line up with TRBD1. The CDR3 is 16 residues long. V trimming: 6 bases; J trimming: 6 bases; junction bases outside the gene matches: 11. Germline V gene data show CDR1 as WSHSY and CDR2 as SAAADI. The CDR3: CASRSEGTGGWDTQYF. CDR3 nucleotides: TGCGCCAGCAGGTCGGAAGGGACAGGGGGTTGGGATACGCAGTATTTT.

V and J are TRBV3-1 (or the pseudogene TRBV3-2) and TRBJ2-1, with 11 bases identical to TRBD2. Germline-derived CDR1 and CDR2 are LGHDT and YNNKEL (reference sequence). Trimming at V came to 3 bases and at J to 3 bases, leaving 4 bases not matched to a gene. This CDR3 has 16 amino acids. The CDR3 DNA is TGTGCCAGCAGCCACCTAGCGGGGGGCGACTACAATGAGCAGTTCTTC. Protein sequence: CASSHLAGGDYNEQFF.

The chain employs TRBV3-1 (or the pseudogene TRBV3-2) and TRBJ1-2, with TRBD1 as a possible D gene (5 bases). The CDR3 sequence is 15 residues long. Germline CDR1 and CDR2: LGHDT and YNNKEL (reference sequence). Trimming took 4 bases from V and 1 from J, leaving 13 bases between them. Here the CDR3 reads CASSPGLNLNYGYTF. The CDR3 nucleotides are TGTGCCAGCAGCCCGGGACTCAACCTTAACTATGGCTACACCTTC.